This T cell receptor beta chain emerged from a study of cytomegalovirus exposure and HLA in healthy donors (dated 2017 in TCRdb). A note on the overall study: An earlier analysis of several hundred of the donors reported about 250 Gb of sequence data and roughly 110 million unique TCR beta sequences from about 200 million T cells. An early release covering roughly 600 HLA-typed donors comprised about 290 gigabases of sequencing data and around 86 million unique TCR sequences. Of the 300 to 500 genotyped donors, 75% to 85% were placed in the genetic ancestry cluster associated with self-reported Caucasian donors. The study aimed to test whether cataloging public T cell receptors could reveal signatures of past pathogen exposure. The T cell repertoires of around 670 subjects were profiled by immunosequencing and related to cytomegalovirus serostatus. In addition to the first cohort of 666 subjects, a separate validation cohort of around 110 different subjects was used. To predict cytomegalovirus infection status, the study combined high-throughput TCR immunosequencing, statistical association of individual TCRs with disease status, and machine learning. To study patterns of TCR occurrence, a later analysis re-analyzed previously published TCR beta repertoires from hundreds of donors and added high-resolution HLA genotyping. The later analysis used no new phenotypic data to find candidate immune exposures, relying instead on TCR beta sequences and their occurrence across donors. An earlier analysis of approximately 630 of the donors applied high-throughput TCR beta sequencing to assess whether each TCR beta V gene segment acted as functional or pseudogenic. Alongside the repertoire data, information on donor age, sex, ethnicity and CMV serostatus was compiled. Genome-wide SNP genotypes for about 60% of the roughly 670 donors were used in a later genetic analysis, which treated that subset as a discovery cohort. All discovery cohort repertoires had been generated using a single sequencing platform. Both class I and class II loci were covered by HLA typing, at four-digit resolution. The number of donors typed differed by locus, with 629-630 for A, B, C, DRB1 and DQB1, roughly 520 for DQA1, 600 to 610 for DPA1, and approximately 470 for DPB1. About 5 DR-DQ haplotypes were handled as single units for association and clustering, since linkage in the cohort was strong. On average, around 240,000 unique TCR beta nucleotide sequences were sequenced per donor among a few hundred genotyped donors of the cohort, with roughly 18% of those sequences being non-productive. The research as a whole found: Strong co-occurrence of HLA alleles, especially DR and DQ, made assigning TCR associations to individual alleles difficult. Specific HLA alleles were associated with around 18,000 TCR beta sequences at a false discovery rate of 0.05 in a later analysis. The classifier was reported to diagnose cytomegalovirus status with high specificity and sensitivity in both the original and validation cohorts. Several of the top co-occurrence clusters appeared to be linked to parvovirus B19, influenza, CMV and Epstein-Barr virus, according to a later analysis. A later genetic analysis associated a missense DCLRE1C variant with V-gene and J-gene trimming of TCR beta chains, and an independent cohort replicated the association. About 15 rarely observed V segments, including chromosome 9 orphons, were excluded from the earlier analysis of some 590 of the donors because counts were too low. Across donors, most TCR sequences were observed very rarely, whereas some public TCRs were present in many individuals. The 87-base-pair reads could not distinguish some IMGT-functional V segments, including TRBV6-2 and TRBV6-3, so those segments were excluded. Compared with equally common non-associated chains, HLA-associated TCR beta chains in a later analysis were more clonally expanded and had lower generation probabilities. Correlated functional status among segregating V segments might be attributable to linkage disequilibrium, but an unknown experimental factor could not be ruled out. A further reported finding was that TCR beta sequences accurately predicted the HLA-A and HLA-B alleles for most subjects in the first cohort. In an earlier analysis of some 540 of the donors, most TCR beta V segments appeared in productive rearrangements about 90% or about 30% of the time, broadly matching IMGT annotations. The cohort was sequenced for TCR beta chains only, and without alpha or paired-chain data the features that could be detected were limited. Because HLA typing was unavailable for some donors at each locus, only the typed subset was used in association tests. A total of around 150 TCR beta chains were listed by the study as associated with cytomegalovirus. According to the authors, the approach could potentially be generalized to other disease states and immunological phenotypes. In vitro tests confirmed that a few of the cytomegalovirus-associated TCR beta chains recognize cytomegalovirus antigens. In a later analysis, TCR association rates were found to vary across HLA loci, with the most associated TCRs seen for DRB1 alleles and the fewest for HLA-C alleles. The presence/absence analyses assumed that sequencing depth was roughly uniform across donors, and that assumption may not be true. Compared with the roughly 720-donor mean, donors in an Asian-associated ancestry cluster had fewer N-insertions in productive TCRs, according to a later genetic analysis. The sequencing pipeline was judged likely to have produced a cluster of highly shared sequence variants as a technical artifact. Immune exposure information for the cohort was limited to CMV serostatus. In a later analysis, most CMV-associated TCR beta chains were found to appear HLA-restricted, with HLA associations seemingly driven largely by CMV exposure.

Looking up the germline V gene yields CDR1 SNHLY and CDR2 FYNNEI. There are 14 amino acids in the CDR3, from cysteine to phenylalanine inclusive. Only CDR3 DNA is held: 42 bases, read in frame from base 1. The junction shows trimming of 5 bases on V and 8 bases on J, plus 15 bases between the germline ends. At least ten counts were recorded for this clone. What this receptor recognizes is not known. No much larger clone exists at a distance of one base, and base qualities are not known. Library creation used the immunoSEQ multiplex PCR assay. A mixture of 60 forward primers for TCR Vbeta segments and 13 reverse primers for TCR Jbeta segments was used in the multiplex PCR. The CDR3 region of rearranged TCR beta genes was amplified from genomic DNA with a multiplex PCR assay. The amplified TCR beta libraries were sequenced on the Illumina HiSeq System as 87-base-pair reads. The study's processing was this. Across the roughly 600 repertoires, a later analysis counted tens of millions of unique TCR beta chains, roughly 11 million of which were shared by at least two donors. A nearest-neighbor algorithm error-corrected the raw reads and collapsed the reads into unique sequences, merging closely related sequences to remove PCR and sequencing errors. V, D and J gene segments were assigned by aligning CDR3 sequences to IMGT reference sequences. For a sequence to be retained, a match of at least six nucleotides was required to both a V gene segment and a J gene segment. A rearrangement counted as productive if the CDR3 had no stop codons and remained in frame with V and J, and every other rearrangement counted as non-productive. CDR3 was defined according to IMGT convention as the region running from the second conserved V-encoded cysteine to the conserved J-encoded phenylalanine. The earlier analysis of 500 to 650 of the donors excluded any sequence lacking an unambiguous match to a single V gene segment. An earlier analysis of 500 to 700 of the donors classified V segments as functional when productive rearrangements were above 56.7% and as segregating when the standard deviation between donors was above 5%. A statistical classification framework was developed to diagnose cytomegalovirus status using the catalog of TCR beta chain sequences. In a later analysis, TCR nucleotide sequences were compared against IMGT/GENE-DB human TR gene sequences so that V and J genes could be assigned. In a later analysis, CDR3 sequences and most-parsimonious VDJ recombination scenarios were assigned using the TCRdist pipeline. In a later analysis, every TCR beta chain was defined by the combination of its CDR3 amino acid sequence and its V-gene family, and reads without a unique V-gene family were dropped. A later analysis removed nearly 600 highly shared, low-generation-probability nucleotide sequences to deal with suspected cross-contamination and a sequencing artifact. In a later analysis, a clonal expansion index for each public chain was calculated from normalized within-repertoire ranks of inferred template counts. A later analysis computed generation probabilities with a VDJ recombination model fitted to out-of-frame rearrangements, and checked the results against IGoR. A later analysis scored TCR-TCR, TCR-HLA and TCR-CMV co-occurrence with hypergeometric tests, applying a repertoire-size bias correction to TCR pairs. A later analysis estimated false discovery rates by permuting HLA or CMV assignments 20 times. A later analysis grouped co-occurring TCRs with DBSCAN, adding TCRdist sequence similarity when clustering within HLA-allele-positive subsets. Co-occurrence clustering excluded repertoires with fewer than 30,000 or more than 120,000 public chains, plus five with anomalous nucleotide sharing. The clones in this table, taken by TCRdb from immuneACCESS, are in-frame only. Not every clone is retained; where verified, under half of the shortfall comes from an unresolved V gene, and the cause of the rest is unknown. That table gives V, J and clone size, and the DNA gave D and trimming. The sample table lists 100,000 or so clones, roughly three fifths of them with a count of one. The top ten clonotypes cover about 5.9% of the sample.

In total, fewer than 750 healthy bone marrow donors made up the cohort. All cohort members were sampled while nominally healthy, although unrecorded immune exposures were likely present. The donor tested CMV seronegative and was one of the 352 seronegative cohort members. A peripheral blood sample was collected from each donor, and TCR beta sequencing was performed on peripheral blood mononuclear cells. The Qiagen DNeasy Blood Extraction Kit was used to extract genomic DNA from the blood cell samples. The sequencing sample was made of PBMCs. The clonotype comes from a woman aged 25 to 39 in good health and CMV-seronegative. The chain couples TRBV2 to TRBJ1-4, and possibly TRBD1, on 6 matching bases. The CDR3 protein: CASSKGGDTEKLFF. The DNA sequence is given as TGTGCCAGCAGTAAGGGGGGGGATACGGAAAAACTGTTTTTT.